A selection of T cell receptor beta chains follows, all from one sample in a study of Tregs in tolerant kidney transplant recipients. Some clones are missing from TCRdb's copy, which holds only in-frame ones; the method was immunoSEQ multiplex PCR. This table has about 46,000 clones, about 89% appearing once. The sequencing input was Tregs from blood. These receptors came from a human donor in good health. CDR3s include the opening cysteine and the closing phenylalanine or tryptophan. Fields, in order: J gene, clone size, V gene, D gene, CDR3 protein, CDR3 DNA. A D gene is named only where the DNA matches it firmly. Size is omitted from some rows. Given values are once, few, many or a class for expanded clones.

J gene: TRBJ2-6
clone size: .
V gene: TRBV11-2
D gene: .
CDR3 protein: CASSDLVSGANVLTF
CDR3 DNA: TGTGCCAGCAGCGATTTGGTCTCTGGGGCCAACGTCCTGACTTTC

J gene: TRBJ1-1
clone size: .
V gene: TRBV2
D gene: TRBD1
CDR3 protein: CASSYRDRAFF
CDR3 DNA: TGTGCCAGCAGCTACCGGGACAGAGCTTTCTTT

J gene: TRBJ1-4
clone size: .
V gene: TRBV9
D gene: TRBD1
CDR3 protein: CASSLSPGTGGREKLFF
CDR3 DNA: TGTGCCAGCAGCCTCAGCCCCGGGACAGGGGGCCGTGAAAAACTGTTTTTT

J gene: TRBJ2-7
clone size: .
V gene: TRBV6-6
D gene: .
CDR3 protein: CASSDSRTFF
CDR3 DNA: TGTGCCAGCAGCGACAGTCGTACGTTCTTC

J gene: TRBJ2-1
clone size: .
V gene: TRBV5-4
D gene: TRBD2
CDR3 protein: CASSSLREGEFF
CDR3 DNA: TGTGCCAGCAGCTCGCTGCGGGAGGGGGAGTTCTTC

J gene: TRBJ2-3
clone size: .
V gene: TRBV21-1
D gene: .
CDR3 protein: CASSQGLAGGDTQYF
CDR3 DNA: TGTGCCAGCAGCCAAGGGCTAGCGGGAGGAGATACGCAGTATTTT

J gene: TRBJ1-2
clone size: .
V gene: TRBV2
D gene: .
CDR3 protein: CASSQRIQNYGYTF
CDR3 DNA: TGTGCCAGCAGTCAGCGGATACAAAACTATGGCTACACCTTC

J gene: TRBJ1-1
clone size: few
V gene: TRBV29-1
D gene: .
CDR3 protein: CSVRDAEAFF
CDR3 DNA: TGCAGCGTTCGGGACGCAGAAGCTTTCTTT

J gene: TRBJ2-5
clone size: .
V gene: TRBV29-1
D gene: TRBD2
CDR3 protein: CSAVSGTETQYF
CDR3 DNA: TGCAGCGCCGTTAGCGGGACGGAGACCCAGTACTTC

J gene: TRBJ2-7
clone size: .
V gene: TRBV18
D gene: .
CDR3 protein: CASSPAGYEQYF
CDR3 DNA: TGTGCCAGCTCACCGGCGGGCTACGAGCAGTACTTC

J gene: TRBJ2-7
clone size: .
V gene: TRBV7-8
D gene: TRBD1
CDR3 protein: CASSIDRGLRYEQYF
CDR3 DNA: TGTGCCAGCAGCATAGACAGGGGGCTGCGGTACGAGCAGTACTTC

J gene: TRBJ1-4
clone size: once
V gene: TRBV10-2
D gene: TRBD1
CDR3 protein: CASSASAGGNEKLFF
CDR3 DNA: TGCGCCAGCAGTGCTTCGGCAGGGGGTAATGAAAAACTGTTTTTT

J gene: TRBJ2-1
clone size: .
V gene: TRBV6-1
D gene: .
CDR3 protein: CASRHPGTTPEQFF
CDR3 DNA: TGTGCCAGCAGGCATCCGGGAACCACCCCGGAGCAGTTCTTC

J gene: TRBJ2-1
clone size: .
V gene: TRBV7-3
D gene: TRBD2
CDR3 protein: CASSLAGGRYNEQFF
CDR3 DNA: TGTGCCAGCAGCCTAGCGGGGGGCAGGTACAATGAGCAGTTCTTC

J gene: TRBJ2-1
clone size: .
V gene: TRBV7-7
D gene: TRBD2
CDR3 protein: CARAVSGGAHEQFF
CDR3 DNA: TGTGCTAGGGCCGTCAGCGGGGGGGCCCATGAGCAGTTCTTC